This T cell receptor (beta chain) was recorded in a study of technical replicates of blood from several donors. Trimming cost V 6 bases and J 4 bases, with 10 bases left between them. CDR1 is ENHRY and CDR2 is SYGVKD in the germline V gene. The CDR3 covers 12 residues. Sequencing used immunoSEQ multiplex PCR; TCRdb keeps in-frame clones, though not all of them. The sample lists about 82,000 clones, just over 95% occurring once. This TCR was sampled from a human donor in good health. Material for sequencing was T cells isolated from PBMCs. This chain links TRBV10-3 with TRBJ2-7; D is unresolved. CDR3 coding DNA: TGTGCCATCAGGGGTTCTAGGTACGAGCAGTACTTC. This encodes CAIRGSRYEQYF.